This T cell receptor (beta chain) emerged from a study of T cells in tumors after PD-1 blockade. Study as a whole: Mean per tumor sample: roughly 24,000 templates (about 550-100,000), 6,041 unique clonotypes. Study-level results: Clonal replacement appeared only between pre- and post-treatment samples. In squamous cell carcinoma, 45% to 50% of expanded exhausted clones were novel versus about 28% of other expanded CD8+ clones.

Germline values: CDR1 SEHNR, CDR2 FQNEAQ (reference sequence). Between the trimmed V and J ends, which lost 0 bases and 0 bases, there was a span of 11 bases. This CDR3 spans 16 amino acids. Genomic DNA template from tumor biopsies or peripheral blood, roughly 616 ng to 6,500 ng input. This clone turned up a few times. Its antigen is undetermined. TCRdb's copy holds only in-frame clones and misses some; the assay was immunoSEQ multiplex PCR. The repertoire has 10,000 to 15,000 clones, about three fifths of them found once; the top ten carry roughly a quarter. The chain combines TRBV7-9 with TRBJ1-2; tentatively, D is TRBD1 (6 bases). Specimen: tumor tissue, collected before anti-PD-1 treatment. This TCR derives from a human donor with cutaneous squamous cell carcinoma. For the CDR3, the DNA is TGTGCCAGCAGCTTAGCAGAACAGGGAGCTAACTATGGCTACACCTTC. Its translation is CASSLAEQGANYGYTF. Complete variable domain (other parts from reference TRBV7-9 and TRBJ1-2): DTGVSQNPRHKITKRGQNVTFRCDPISEHNRLYWYRQTLGQGPEFLTYFQNEAQLEKSRLLSDRFSAERPKGSFSTLEIQRTEQGDSAMYLCASSLAEQGANYGYTFGSGTRLTVV.